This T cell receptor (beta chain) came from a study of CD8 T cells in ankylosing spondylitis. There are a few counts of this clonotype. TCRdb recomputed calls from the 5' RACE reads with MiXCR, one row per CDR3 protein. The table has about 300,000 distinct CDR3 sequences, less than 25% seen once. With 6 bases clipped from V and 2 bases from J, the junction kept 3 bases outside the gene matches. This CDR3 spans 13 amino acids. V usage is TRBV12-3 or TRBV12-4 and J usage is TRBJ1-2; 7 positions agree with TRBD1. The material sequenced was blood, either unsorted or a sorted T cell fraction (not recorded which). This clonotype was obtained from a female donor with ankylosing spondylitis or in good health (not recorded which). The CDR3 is CASSGQANYGYTF. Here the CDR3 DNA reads TGTGCCAGCAGCGGACAGGCAAACTATGGCTACACCTTC.